The T cell receptor beta chain under discussion was sequenced for a study of T cells after yellow fever vaccination. Study overall: Researchers used CD3, CD45RA, CCR7 and CD95 to sort out EM, EMRA, CM and Tscm memory subsets. Study findings and constraints: Subsequent booster samples again held most clones from primary vaccination (96% CD4, approximately 85% CD8). Peak timing came faster in the weaker secondary response, day 5 versus 15. The presence of abundant clonotypes contaminating from the bulk population was possible in FACS-sorted repertoires.

TCRdb re-derived calls from the 5' RACE reads in MiXCR, one entry per CDR3 protein. The table includes tens of thousands of distinct CDR3 sequences, 6% to 8% detected once. Turning to this clonotype: Given a much more abundant clone one base away, this may be a read error.

This TCR was sampled from a man aged 30 to 45 who received the YFV17D yellow fever vaccine. This specimen consisted of PBMCs, either bulk or a sorted T-cell subset (CD4+, CD8+, memory, or dextramer-sorted; not recorded which), obtained on the day of the yellow fever booster vaccination.

The DNA of the CDR3 is TGCGCCAGCAGCTCCTGGTGGGCACAGGGAGAGGGAGATACGCAGTATTTT. Its translation: CASSSWWAQGEGDTQYF. The chain links TRBV5-1 to TRBJ2-3, with D possibly being TRBD1 (6 bases). The CDR3 is 17 residues long. The germline CDR1 and CDR2 sequences are SGHRS and YFSETQ. V dropped 3 bases and J dropped 5 bases, with 22 bases sitting between them.